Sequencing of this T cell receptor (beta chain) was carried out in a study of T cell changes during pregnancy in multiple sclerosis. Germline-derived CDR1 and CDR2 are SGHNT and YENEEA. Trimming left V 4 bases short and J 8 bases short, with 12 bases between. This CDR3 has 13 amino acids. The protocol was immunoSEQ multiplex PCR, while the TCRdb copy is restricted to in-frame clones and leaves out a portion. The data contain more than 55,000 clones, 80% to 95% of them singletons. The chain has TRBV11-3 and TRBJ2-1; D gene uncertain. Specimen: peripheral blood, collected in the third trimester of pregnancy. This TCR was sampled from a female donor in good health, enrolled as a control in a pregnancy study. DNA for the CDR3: TGTGCCAGCAGCTCCGACGCGGTGGATGAGCAGTTCTTC. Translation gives CASSSDAVDEQFF.